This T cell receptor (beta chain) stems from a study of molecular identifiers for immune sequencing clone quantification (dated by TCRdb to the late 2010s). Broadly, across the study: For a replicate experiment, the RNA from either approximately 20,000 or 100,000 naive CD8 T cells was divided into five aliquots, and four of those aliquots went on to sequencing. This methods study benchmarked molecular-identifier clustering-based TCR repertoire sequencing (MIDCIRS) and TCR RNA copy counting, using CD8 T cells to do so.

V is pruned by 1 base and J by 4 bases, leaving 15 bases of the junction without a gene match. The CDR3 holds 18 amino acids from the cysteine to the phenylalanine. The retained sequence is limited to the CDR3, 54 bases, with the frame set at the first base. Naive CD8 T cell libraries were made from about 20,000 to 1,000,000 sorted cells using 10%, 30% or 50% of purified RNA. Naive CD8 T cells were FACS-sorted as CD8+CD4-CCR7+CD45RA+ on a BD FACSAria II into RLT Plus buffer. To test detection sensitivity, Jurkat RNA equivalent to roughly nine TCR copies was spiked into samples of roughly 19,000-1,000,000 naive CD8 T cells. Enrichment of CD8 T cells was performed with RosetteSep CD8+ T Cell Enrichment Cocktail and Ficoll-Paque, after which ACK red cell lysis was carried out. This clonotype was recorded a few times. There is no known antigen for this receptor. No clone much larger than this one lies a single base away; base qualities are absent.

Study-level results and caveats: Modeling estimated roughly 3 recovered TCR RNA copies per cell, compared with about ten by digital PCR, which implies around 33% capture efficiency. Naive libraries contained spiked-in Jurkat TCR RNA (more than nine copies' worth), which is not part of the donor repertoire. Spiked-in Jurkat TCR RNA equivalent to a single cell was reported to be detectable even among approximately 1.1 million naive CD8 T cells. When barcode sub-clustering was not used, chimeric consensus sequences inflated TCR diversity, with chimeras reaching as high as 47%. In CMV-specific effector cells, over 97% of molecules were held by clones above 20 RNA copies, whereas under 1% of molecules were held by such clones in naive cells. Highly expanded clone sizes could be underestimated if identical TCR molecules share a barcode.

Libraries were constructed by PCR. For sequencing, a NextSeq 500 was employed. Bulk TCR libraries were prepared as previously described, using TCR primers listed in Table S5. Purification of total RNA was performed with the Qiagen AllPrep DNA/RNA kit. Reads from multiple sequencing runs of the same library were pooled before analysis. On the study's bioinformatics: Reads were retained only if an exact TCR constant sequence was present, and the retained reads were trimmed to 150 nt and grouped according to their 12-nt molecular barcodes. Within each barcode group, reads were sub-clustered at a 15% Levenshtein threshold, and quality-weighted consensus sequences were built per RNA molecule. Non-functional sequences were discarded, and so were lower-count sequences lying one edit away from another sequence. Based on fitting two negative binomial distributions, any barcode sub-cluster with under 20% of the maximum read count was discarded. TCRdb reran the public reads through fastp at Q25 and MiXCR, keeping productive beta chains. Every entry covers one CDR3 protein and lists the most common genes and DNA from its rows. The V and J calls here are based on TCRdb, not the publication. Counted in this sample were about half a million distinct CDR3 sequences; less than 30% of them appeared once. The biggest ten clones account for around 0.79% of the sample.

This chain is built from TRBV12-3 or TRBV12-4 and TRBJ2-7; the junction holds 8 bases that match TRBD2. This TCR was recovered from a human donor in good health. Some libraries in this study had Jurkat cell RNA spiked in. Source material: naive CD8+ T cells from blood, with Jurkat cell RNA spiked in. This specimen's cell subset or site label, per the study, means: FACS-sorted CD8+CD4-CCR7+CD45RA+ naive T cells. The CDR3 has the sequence CASSLGGLLTAGGYEQYF. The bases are TGTGCCAGCAGTTTAGGCGGTCTTTTAACTGCGGGAGGATACGAGCAGTACTTC.